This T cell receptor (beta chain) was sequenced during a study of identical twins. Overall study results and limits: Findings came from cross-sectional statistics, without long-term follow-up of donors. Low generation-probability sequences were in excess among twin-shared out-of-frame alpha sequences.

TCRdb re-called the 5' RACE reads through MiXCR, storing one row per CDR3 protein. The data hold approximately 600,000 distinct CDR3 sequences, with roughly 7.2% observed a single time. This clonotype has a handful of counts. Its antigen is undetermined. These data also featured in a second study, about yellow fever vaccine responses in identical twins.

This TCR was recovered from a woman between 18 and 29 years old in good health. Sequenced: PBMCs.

The CDR3 loop is CASSLGGRVVDTQYF. The CDR3 DNA follows: TGTGCCAGCAGCTTAGGCGGCAGGGTGGTAGATACGCAGTATTTT. The chain is built from TRBV11-2 and TRBJ2-3; D perhaps matches TRBD1 (5 bases). With 1 base removed from V and 5 bases from J, the gap between germline ends came to 13 bases. Germline V gene lookup returns CDR1 SGHAT and CDR2 FQNNGV. The CDR3 is 15 residues long. The full variable domain, rest sourced from reference TRBV11-2 and TRBJ2-3, is EAGVAQSPRYKIIEKRQSVAFWCNPISGHATLYWYQQILGQGPKLLIQFQNNGVVDDSQLPKDRFSAERLKGVDSTLKIQPAKLEDSAVYLCASSLGGRVVDTQYFGPGTRLTVL.